This is a list of T cell receptor beta chains from one sample in a study of T cell responses to AZD1222 COVID-19 vaccine. The method was immunoSEQ multiplex PCR; TCRdb's version includes in-frame clones alone and lacks a portion of them. The sample holds about 56,000 clones; 70% to 90% are singletons and the top ten take 6.5% to 8.5%. Sequenced material: peripheral blood, taken 28 days after the second AZD1222 dose. The receptor source for this set is an adult who received the AZD1222 COVID-19 vaccine. The CDR3 runs from the conserved cysteine through the conserved F or W. Each record gives: D gene, V gene, J gene, clone size, CDR3 protein, CDR3 DNA. The D gene is left open where the match is weak. Size values are once, few and many counts, or a class for expanded clones, and some rows have none.

-,TRBV6-2/TRBV6-3,TRBJ2-2,once,CASSYSHPSTGELFF,TGTGCCAGCAGTTACTCTCATCCCTCCACCGGGGAGCTGTTTTTT
-,TRBV12-3/TRBV12-4,TRBJ2-7,once,CASSNLREQYF,TGTGCCAGCAGTAATCTTCGCGAGCAGTACTTC
-,TRBV19,TRBJ2-7,-,CASSIRGRGYEQYF,TGTGCCAGTAGTATTCGGGGGCGAGGCTACGAGCAGTACTTC
TRBD1,TRBV4-3,TRBJ1-2,few,CASSQDDRGDYGYTF,TGCGCCAGCAGCCAAGATGACAGGGGAGATTATGGCTACACCTTC
-,TRBV2,TRBJ2-2,-,CASGSGQPNTGELFF,TGTGCCAGCGGCTCTGGACAGCCGAACACCGGGGAGCTGTTTTTT
-,TRBV28,TRBJ2-5,few,CASSQVYQETQYF,TGTGCCAGCAGCCAGGTGTATCAAGAGACCCAGTACTTC
-,TRBV5-6,TRBJ1-1,-,CASSLWGLNTEAFF,TGTGCCAGCAGCTTGTGGGGTTTGAACACTGAAGCTTTCTTT
-,TRBV4-2,TRBJ2-5,once,CASSQVKQKETQYF,TGTGCCAGCAGCCAAGTGAAACAGAAAGAGACCCAGTACTTC
TRBD2,TRBV4-1,TRBJ2-5,-,CASSPLSGRRETQYF,TGCGCCAGCAGCCCACTTAGCGGGAGACGAGAGACCCAGTACTTC
-,TRBV6-5,TRBJ2-7,-,CASRASRTGAGEQYF,TGTGCCAGCAGGGCCTCTCGGACGGGAGCTGGCGAGCAGTACTTC
-,TRBV6-5,TRBJ2-7,once,CASSYSWDKSEQYF,TGTGCCAGCAGTTACTCTTGGGACAAGTCCGAGCAGTACTTC
-,TRBV19,TRBJ2-2,-,CASSGGNTGELFF,TGTGCCAGTAGTGGGGGTAACACCGGGGAGCTGTTTTTT
-,TRBV6-5,TRBJ1-1,-,CASSRTANTEAFF,TGTGCCAGCAGTCGGACAGCCAACACTGAAGCTTTCTTT
TRBD1,TRBV15,TRBJ1-1,-,CATRGQGVEAFF,TGTGCCACCAGAGGACAGGGGGTTGAAGCTTTCTTT
TRBD1,TRBV3-1/TRBV3-2,TRBJ1-5,-,CASSLSDRDGQPQHF,TGTGCCAGCAGCCTCTCGGACAGGGACGGTCAGCCCCAGCATTTT